This TCR beta chain was sequenced in a study of T cell changes during pregnancy in multiple sclerosis (dated by TCRdb to about 2019). Looking at the study overall: The study looked at changes in the T cell repertoire across pregnancy in women with multiple sclerosis.

Trimming removed 5 bases from V and 6 bases from J; the gene matches leave 10 bases unexplained. For CDR1 and CDR2, the germline V gene lists SGHTA and FQGTGA. From the cysteine through the phenylalanine, the CDR3 covers 15 amino acids. The read is trimmed to its CDR3 DNA, 45 bases read in frame from base 1. Libraries came from the immunoSEQ multiplex PCR assay. Here the immuneACCESS table is served through TCRdb, limited to in-frame sequences with V and J called. Missing clones are a known gap in these copies; in checked studies unresolved V genes cover under half, and the rest lacks a known reason. The sample data list more than 30,000 clones, and around 89% of these were observed just once. Clones ranked in the top ten supply around 6.8% of the sample. In regard to this clone: Its antigen is unknown. Base qualities were left out, and no much larger clone turns up one base away.

The sample here was CD8+ T cells from peripheral blood mononuclear cells, taken in the second trimester of pregnancy. The sequence was collected from a female donor with multiple sclerosis, enrolled in a pregnancy study. Recombination joined TRBV7-3 with TRBJ2-3; 8 central bases correspond to TRBD2. The CDR3 region reads CASSPGGGPSDTQYF. The DNA sequence is as follows: TGTGCCAGCAGCCCCGGGGGGGGCCCATCCGATACGCAGTATTTT. With all but the CDR3 taken from the reference TRBV7-3 and TRBJ2-3 genes, the full variable domain is: GAGVSQTPSNKVTEKGKYVELRCDPISGHTALYWYRQSLGQGPEFLIYFQGTGAADDSGLPNDRFFAVRPEGSVSTLKIQRTERGDSAVYLCASSPGGGPSDTQYFGPGTRLTVL.